These T cell receptor beta chains were read from a single sample in a study of CD8 T cells in Susac syndrome. TCRdb called the immunoSEQ multiplex PCR reads again in MiXCR, with one record for every CDR3 protein. The data show around 170,000 distinct CDR3 sequences, around 95% seen once. The sequenced sample consisted of CD4+ T cells from PBMCs. Receptors were obtained from a human donor with Susac syndrome. Each CDR3 is given with its conserved first and last residue. D genes are given only for firm matches. Not every row has a clone size; where given, it reads once, few, many or a size class.

cdr3_length	d_call	v_call	clone_size	j_call	cdr3_aa	cdr3_nt
15	-	TRBV4-3	-	TRBJ1-2	CASSQGDSVDYGYTF	TGCGCCAGCAGCCAAGGGGACTCAGTGGACTATGGCTACACCTTC
14	TRBD2	TRBV7-2	-	TRBJ2-5	CASSRGGAAKTQYF	TGTGCCAGCAGCCGCGGGGGGGCGGCGAAGACCCAGTACTTC
14	-	TRBV18	-	TRBJ2-7	CASSPKEGAYEQYF	TGTGCCAGCTCACCAAAGGAGGGGGCATACGAGCAGTACTTC
13	TRBD1	TRBV10-3	-	TRBJ1-1	CAPTGTENTEAFF	TGTGCCCCGACCGGGACAGAGAACACTGAAGCTTTCTTT
13	TRBD1	TRBV29-1	-	TRBJ1-5	CSVTTGVDQPQHF	TGCAGCGTGACGACAGGGGTTGATCAGCCCCAGCATTTT
12	-	TRBV6-2/TRBV6-3	-	TRBJ1-1	CASRKGYGEAFF	TGTGCCAGCAGGAAGGGTTACGGTGAAGCTTTCTTT
10	-	TRBV2	-	TRBJ2-1	CASSDPLQFF	TGTGCCAGCAGTGACCCCCTTCAGTTCTTC
14	-	TRBV12-5	-	TRBJ1-5	CASGSDIGGQPQHF	TGTGCTAGTGGTTCAGACATCGGCGGTCAGCCCCAGCATTTT
16	-	TRBV6-5	-	TRBJ2-3	CASSYSIHQGPDTQYF	TGTGCCAGCAGTTACTCGATTCATCAGGGCCCGGATACGCAGTATTTT
16	TRBD1	TRBV20-1	few	TRBJ1-5	CSAEDKGTGGGQPQHF	TGCAGTGCTGAGGACAAAGGGACAGGGGGAGGGCAGCCCCAGCATTTT
15	TRBD2	TRBV20-1	-	TRBJ2-1	CSASTLAGHNNEQFF	TGCAGTGCGTCTACCCTAGCGGGGCATAACAATGAGCAGTTCTTC
14	-	TRBV24-1	once	TRBJ2-3	CATSGADSTDTQYF	TGTGCCACCAGTGGAGCGGACAGCACAGATACGCAGTATTTT
17	TRBD2	TRBV3-1	-	TRBJ2-5	CASSQDVSRGGLETQYF	TGTGCCAGCAGCCAAGACGTCTCGCGGGGGGGCCTGGAGACCCAGTACTTC
15	-	TRBV7-2	-	TRBJ2-2	CASSLVGHDTGELFF	TGTGCCAGCAGCTTAGTTGGACATGACACCGGGGAGCTGTTTTTT
13	-	TRBV27	-	TRBJ1-1	CASSRTWDTEAFF	TGTGCCAGCAGCCGGACTTGGGACACTGAAGCTTTCTTT
13	-	TRBV30	-	TRBJ2-7	CAWSVGGPYEQYF	TGTGCCTGGAGTGTAGGGGGTCCCTACGAGCAGTACTTC
14	TRBD2	TRBV3-1	-	TRBJ2-5	CASSQAGGLETQYF	TGTGCCAGCAGCCAAGCGGGAGGGCTGGAGACCCAGTACTTC
14	-	TRBV25-1	-	TRBJ1-1	CASSEYGASTEAFF	TGTGCCAGCAGTGAATACGGTGCGTCCACTGAAGCTTTCTTT
13	-	TRBV6-6	-	TRBJ2-3	CASSDGTGSTQYF	TGTGCCAGCAGTGACGGAACAGGGAGTACGCAGTATTTT
14	-	TRBV7-2	few	TRBJ1-1	CASSLWAENTEAFF	TGTGCCAGCAGCTTATGGGCAGAAAACACTGAAGCTTTCTTT
14	-	TRBV25-1	-	TRBJ1-3	CASSEYMLENTIYF	TGTGCCAGCAGTGAATATATGCTTGAAAACACCATATATTTT
19	TRBD1	TRBV11-1	-	TRBJ2-2	CASSYPRGSGTANTGELFF	TGTGCCAGCAGCTACCCGAGGGGATCCGGGACAGCGAACACCGGGGAGCTGTTTTTT
15	TRBD2	TRBV3-1	-	TRBJ2-5	CASSRRGGSVETQYF	TGTGCCAGCAGCCGACGGGGGGGCTCGGTTGAGACCCAGTACTTC
13	TRBD2	TRBV19	-	TRBJ2-1	CASVAGTYNEQFF	TGTGCCAGTGTAGCGGGGACCTACAATGAGCAGTTCTTC
13	-	TRBV5-1	-	TRBJ2-5	CASSSRIEETQYF	TGCGCCAGCAGCTCCAGGATAGAAGAGACCCAGTACTTC
12	-	TRBV30	-	TRBJ1-1	CAWSHQNTEAFF	TGTGCCTGGAGTCACCAGAACACTGAAGCTTTCTTT
16	-	TRBV5-1	-	TRBJ2-1	CASSFQGTSSYNEQFF	TGCGCCAGCAGCTTTCAGGGAACTAGCTCCTACAATGAGCAGTTCTTC
14	-	TRBV4-1	-	TRBJ1-1	CASSQGARNTEAFF	TGCGCCAGCAGCCAGGGAGCTAGGAACACTGAAGCTTTCTTT
15	-	TRBV5-4	-	TRBJ2-7	CASSLISGTEDEQYF	TGTGCCAGCAGCCTCATTTCCGGGACGGAAGACGAGCAGTACTTC
14	-	TRBV3-1	-	TRBJ1-4	CASSSQATNEKLFF	TGTGCCAGCAGCTCACAGGCAACTAATGAAAAACTGTTTTTT
12	TRBD1	TRBV29-1	-	TRBJ2-5	CSAHRGQETQYF	TGCAGCGCGCACAGGGGACAAGAGACCCAGTACTTC
14	-	TRBV2	-	TRBJ1-1	CASSEYRRNTEAFF	TGTGCCAGCAGTGAGTACAGGAGGAACACTGAAGCTTTCTTT
13	-	TRBV6-1	-	TRBJ2-4	CASSSNDKNIQYF	TGTGCCAGCAGTTCTAACGACAAAAACATTCAGTACTTC
13	TRBD1	TRBV29-1	-	TRBJ1-5	CSAGDRFNQPQHF	TGCAGCGCGGGGGACAGGTTCAATCAGCCCCAGCATTTT
14	-	TRBV10-3	-	TRBJ2-7	CAISGVIPEGEQYF	TGTGCCATCAGTGGGGTCATCCCGGAGGGGGAGCAGTACTTC
13	-	TRBV7-2	few	TRBJ1-1	CASSLGVDTEAFF	TGTGCCAGCAGCTTAGGGGTAGACACTGAAGCTTTCTTT
18	-	TRBV2	-	TRBJ1-2	CASSEIFPQGRWDYGYTF	TGTGCCAGCAGTGAAATTTTTCCGCAGGGTAGATGGGATTATGGCTACACCTTC
15	-	TRBV5-1	-	TRBJ2-1	CASSPPTSAYNEQFF	TGCGCCAGCAGCCCCCCCACTAGTGCCTACAATGAGCAGTTCTTC
14	-	TRBV9	-	TRBJ2-7	CASSVAPSSYEQYF	TGTGCCAGCAGCGTAGCCCCGAGCTCCTACGAGCAGTACTTC
19	TRBD1	TRBV6-1	-	TRBJ2-6	CASSAWRFQGAGGANVLTF	TGTGCCAGCAGTGCTTGGAGGTTCCAGGGGGCAGGTGGGGCCAACGTCCTGACTTTC
15	-	TRBV11-2	-	TRBJ1-1	CASSYGLPLGTEAFF	TGTGCCAGCAGCTATGGGCTTCCTTTGGGCACTGAAGCTTTCTTT